The next 11 T cell receptor beta chains were all read from a single sample in a study of cytomegalovirus exposure and HLA in healthy donors. PCR involved 60 Vbeta and 13 Jbeta primers. Sequenced by immunoSEQ multiplex PCR; TCRdb stores in-frame clones only, minus some. The sample lists over 100,000 clones; around 80% were seen once. The source material was PBMCs. The origin of the receptors is a female donor in good health and CMV-seronegative.

V and J are TRBV27 and TRBJ2-2, with unresolved D. Trimming took off 3 bases at V and 5 bases at J, with 7 bases between the two ends. Germline V gene data show CDR1 as MNHEY and CDR2 as SMNVEV (reference sequence). This CDR3 contains 13 residues. For the CDR3, the DNA is TGTGCCAGCAGTTTTCGGGTAACCGGGGAGCTGTTTTTT. Translation gives CASSFRVTGELFF.

The chain joins TRBV7-9 to TRBJ2-7, with unresolved D. Trimming stripped 4 bases from V and 5 bases from J, with 24 bases between. The germline gives CDR1 SEHNR, CDR2 FQNEAQ (reference sequence). The CDR3 spans 17 residues. CDR3 sequence reads: CASSSSYGLQNPNEQYF. CDR3 in DNA: TGTGCCAGCAGCTCGTCTTATGGCTTACAGAATCCTAACGAGCAGTACTTC.

The rearrangement uses TRBV4-1 and TRBJ2-7; a weak D match, TRBD1 (7 bases). Looked up from germline, CDR1 is MGHRA and CDR2 is YSYEKL. The CDR3 consists of 14 residues. Trimming left V 4 bases short and J 3 bases short, with 13 bases between. The CDR3 DNA follows: TGCGCCAGCAGCCGGACAGGCGGGGACTACGAGCAGTACTTC. Translating it yields CASSRTGGDYEQYF.

The chain employs TRBV6-1 and TRBJ2-5, with 8 bases lining up with TRBD1. This CDR3 region has 14 residues. V shed 5 bases and J 2 bases; nucleotides not matched to a gene: 4. The germline V gene encodes CDR1 MNHNS and CDR2 SASEGT. CDR3 in amino acids: CASSPGGNQETQYF. The CDR3 DNA sequence: TGTGCCAGCAGTCCAGGGGGCAATCAAGAGACCCAGTACTTC.

V is TRBV2 and J is TRBJ2-1; 13 nucleotides line up with TRBD2. Germline-derived CDR1 and CDR2 are SNHLY and FYNNEI. V was clipped by 5 bases and J by 6 bases; unmatched bases: 4. The CDR3 sequence is 15 residues long. The DNA for the CDR3 is TGTGCCAGCAGTTTACTAGCGGGAGGGGTCAATGAGCAGTTCTTC. It specifies CASSLLAGGVNEQFF.

The chain has TRBV2 and TRBJ2-7; D gene unclear. Germline V lookup: CDR1 SNHLY, CDR2 FYNNEI. The CDR3 is made up of 14 amino acids. V lost 6 bases, J lost 2 bases, and 14 bases lay in between. DNA of the CDR3: TGTGCCAGCAGGGTGACCCCGGCGGCCTACGAGCAGTACTTC. Amino acids: CASRVTPAAYEQYF.

The J gene is TRBJ1-1, the V gene TRBV28, with D tentatively TRBD1 (5 bases). Trimming stripped 1 base from V and 4 bases from J, with 7 bases between. CDR1 and CDR2 (germline): MDHEN, SYDVKM. This CDR3 has 13 amino acids. CDR3 region: CASSLSRATEAFF. CDR3 sequence (DNA): TGTGCCAGCAGTTTATCCAGGGCCACTGAAGCTTTCTTT.

This clone was seen only once. This rearrangement joins TRBV27 to TRBJ1-5, with D maybe TRBD1 (5 bases). The CDR3 has 14 residues. Germline CDR1 is MNHEY and CDR2 is SMNVEV (reference sequence). Trimming removed 3 bases at V and 6 bases at J, with 12 bases between. The CDR3 nucleotides are TGTGCCAGCAGTTTGGGGGGAAGCGGTCAGCCCCAGCATTTT. Its protein product is CASSLGGSGQPQHF.

J is TRBJ2-1 and V is TRBV28; TRBD2 aligns across 8 bases. The CDR3 contains 13 residues. The trim removed 2 bases at V and 7 bases at J, leaving 1 base unmatched. CDR1 and CDR2 (germline): MDHEN, SYDVKM. Written as DNA, the CDR3 is TGTGCCAGCAGTTTAGCGGGAGGAAATGAGCAGTTCTTC. Translated: CASSLAGGNEQFF.

The chain carries TRBV2 and TRBJ2-6; D is possibly TRBD1 (5 bases). The germline gives CDR1 SNHLY, CDR2 FYNNEI. Deletions cut 6 bases from V and 5 bases from J, with 14 bases between. The CDR3 sequence is 15 residues long. The CDR3 coding sequence is TGTGCCAGCAGGTGGGGCCCTCTTAGGGCCAACGTCCTGACTTTC. Translated: CASRWGPLRANVLTF. The whole variable domain, remainder taken from reference TRBV2 and TRBJ2-6, is EPEVTQTPSHQVTQMGQEVILRCVPISNHLYFYWYRQILGQKVEFLVSFYNNEISEKSEIFDDQFSVERPDGSNFTLKIRSTKLEDSAMYFCASRWGPLRANVLTFGAGSRLTVL.

V usage is TRBV5-4 and J usage is TRBJ1-5, with TRBD1 as a possible D gene (6 bases). In germline, CDR1 is SGHNT, CDR2 YYREEE (reference sequence). Trimming pared 0 bases from V and 2 bases from J, leaving 21 bases between. This CDR3 is 19 amino acids long. The CDR3 sequence: CASSLAERTARLRNQPQHF. In nucleotides, the CDR3 is TGTGCCAGCAGCTTGGCCGAAAGGACAGCGAGATTACGCAATCAGCCCCAGCATTTT.